A selection of T cell receptor beta chains follows, all from one sample in a study of T-cell reconstitution after alpha-beta-depleted transplantation in children. Via MiXCR, TCRdb re-called the PCR reads, giving one row per CDR3 protein. The sample lists fewer than 90,000 distinct CDR3 sequences, about 6.7% occurring once. The sequenced sample was PBMCs from the stem cell graft donor, obtained from the stem cell graft. The receptors derive from a human donor who donated a stem cell graft to a child with acute lymphoblastic leukemia. Each CDR3 is given with its conserved first and last residue. D genes are given only for firm matches. Size is stated for part of the rows, as once, few or many counts, or as a class when the clone is expanded.

>many|TRBD2|TRBV7-8|TRBJ2-3
TGTGCCAGCAGCCTACTAGCGGGGGTAGATACGCAGTATTTT
CASSLLAGVDTQYF
>.|TRBD2|TRBV12-3/TRBV12-4|TRBJ2-1
TGTGCCAGCAGTACGCAGACCAGCGGGAAGGGCAATGAGCAGTTCTTC
CASSTQTSGKGNEQFF
>many|TRBD1|TRBV27|TRBJ2-6
TGTGCCAGCAGTTCGACAGGGTTTCATGCCAACGTCCTGACTTTC
CASSSTGFHANVLTF
>many|.|TRBV10-3|TRBJ2-3
TGTGCCATCAGGGGTCAGATGGATGATACGCAGTATTTT
CAIRGQMDDTQYF
>few|.|TRBV18|TRBJ1-2
TGTGCCAGCTCAGAAGACAGTAACTATGGCTACACCTTC
CASSEDSNYGYTF
>many|.|TRBV18|TRBJ2-1
TGTGCCAGCTCACCAGGGGGGTACAATGAGCAGTTCTTC
CASSPGGYNEQFF
>many|.|TRBV12-3/TRBV12-4|TRBJ2-2
TGTGCCAGCAGTCGGACCGAGGACTACACCGGGGAGCTGTTTTTT
CASSRTEDYTGELFF
>many|.|TRBV15|TRBJ2-7
TGTGCCACCAGCACCTCCCGTGGACCCTACGAGCAGTACTTC
CATSTSRGPYEQYF
>many|.|TRBV11-1|TRBJ1-4
TGTGCCAGCAGCTCCTGGGGAAGGAAGAAGGAAAAACTGTTTTTT
CASSSWGRKKEKLFF
>many|.|TRBV27|TRBJ1-6
TGTGCCAGCAGCTTAGTTTTTAATTCACCCCTCCACTTT
CASSLVFNSPLHF
>many|.|TRBV6-2/TRBV6-3|TRBJ1-2
TGTGCCAGCAGTTACTCGACCGCCGGGAGGTTCGGAGGGGGGGGAACGGATGGCTACACCTTC
CASSYSTAGRFGGGGTDGYTF
>many|.|TRBV7-7|TRBJ2-5
TGTGCCAGCAGCCACAGGAGCCAAGAGACCCAGTACTTC
CASSHRSQETQYF
>many|.|TRBV21-1|TRBJ2-5
TGTGCCAGCAGCGAGGGACAGGGGGAAGAGACCCAGTACTTC
CASSEGQGEETQYF
>many|.|TRBV27|TRBJ1-2
TGTGCCAGCAGTTTTCTAATTGCAGGGAGGAACTATGGCTACACCTTC
CASSFLIAGRNYGYTF
>many|.|TRBV7-2|TRBJ2-3
TGTGCCAGCAGCTTTCGGGGCACAGATACGCAGTATTTT
CASSFRGTDTQYF
>many|TRBD2|TRBV20-1|TRBJ2-1
TGCAGTGCTAGAGCCCTAGCGGGAGTAGGTGAGCAGTTCTTC
CSARALAGVGEQFF
>many|.|TRBV27|TRBJ1-1
TGTGCCAGCAGTTTATCCCGGTACATGAACACTGAAGCTTTCTTT
CASSLSRYMNTEAFF
>few|TRBD1|TRBV5-1|TRBJ2-3
TGCGCCAGCAGCTTGAAGGGACAGGGGGCAGATACGCAGTATTTT
CASSLKGQGADTQYF
>.|TRBD1|TRBV23-1|TRBJ1-5
TGCGCCAGCAGTTCAACCGACAGGGGAGAAAATCAGCCCCAGCATTTT
CASSSTDRGENQPQHF
>many|.|TRBV5-6|TRBJ1-2
TGTGCCAGCACATCCCGAGGGTATTCGGTCCTTGGCTACACCTTC
CASTSRGYSVLGYTF
>.|TRBD2|TRBV7-6|TRBJ2-1
TGTGCCAGCAGTATAGCGGGGACCTACAATGAGCAGTTCTTC
CASSIAGTYNEQFF
>many|.|TRBV27|TRBJ1-2
TGTGCCAGCAGTCCGCTGGCCCGGGGCAGTCTCTATGGCTACACCTTC
CASSPLARGSLYGYTF
>.|.|TRBV19|TRBJ1-6
TGTGCCGCAGGGAGAGGATGGAGTTCGAGCTCCTATAATTCACCCCTCCACTTT
CAAGRGWSSSSYNSPLHF
>many|.|TRBV4-3|TRBJ1-1
TGCGCCAGCAGCCAAGACCCCTTTCTCACTGAAGCTTTCTTT
CASSQDPFLTEAFF
>many|.|TRBV7-2|TRBJ1-5
TGTGCCAGCAGCTTAAGTCCGACAGAAGATCAGCCCCAGCATTTT
CASSLSPTEDQPQHF
>many|.|TRBV12-3/TRBV12-4|TRBJ2-3
TGTGCCAGCAGCCGAACTAGAAGCACAGATACGCAGTATTTT
CASSRTRSTDTQYF
>many|.|TRBV10-3|TRBJ1-1
TGTGCCATCAGTGATTCGACGAACACTGAAGCTTTCTTT
CAISDSTNTEAFF
>.|.|TRBV19|TRBJ1-1
TGTGCCAGTAGTGTTACCCGAGAACAGGCTTTCTTT
CASSVTREQAFF
>many|.|TRBV15|TRBJ1-2
TGTGCCACCAGCAGAGATCAGACAGCCTCGGGTTATGGCTACACCTTC
CATSRDQTASGYGYTF
>.|TRBD2|TRBV15|TRBJ2-7
TGTGCCACCAGCTCTGGCCGCGGGGGATCCTACGAGCAGTACTTC
CATSSGRGGSYEQYF
>many|.|TRBV15|TRBJ1-3
TGTGCCACCAGCAGAGATTCGGGGAAAGGAAACACCATATATTTT
CATSRDSGKGNTIYF
>many|TRBD2|TRBV5-1|TRBJ2-2
TGCGCCAGCAGCTTGATGCTCGCGGGAGCCACCGGGGAGCTGTTTTTT
CASSLMLAGATGELFF
>.|.|TRBV5-3|TRBJ1-1
TGTGCCAGGGGCTTGGGGGGTAGGGCTTTCTTT
CARGLGGRAFF